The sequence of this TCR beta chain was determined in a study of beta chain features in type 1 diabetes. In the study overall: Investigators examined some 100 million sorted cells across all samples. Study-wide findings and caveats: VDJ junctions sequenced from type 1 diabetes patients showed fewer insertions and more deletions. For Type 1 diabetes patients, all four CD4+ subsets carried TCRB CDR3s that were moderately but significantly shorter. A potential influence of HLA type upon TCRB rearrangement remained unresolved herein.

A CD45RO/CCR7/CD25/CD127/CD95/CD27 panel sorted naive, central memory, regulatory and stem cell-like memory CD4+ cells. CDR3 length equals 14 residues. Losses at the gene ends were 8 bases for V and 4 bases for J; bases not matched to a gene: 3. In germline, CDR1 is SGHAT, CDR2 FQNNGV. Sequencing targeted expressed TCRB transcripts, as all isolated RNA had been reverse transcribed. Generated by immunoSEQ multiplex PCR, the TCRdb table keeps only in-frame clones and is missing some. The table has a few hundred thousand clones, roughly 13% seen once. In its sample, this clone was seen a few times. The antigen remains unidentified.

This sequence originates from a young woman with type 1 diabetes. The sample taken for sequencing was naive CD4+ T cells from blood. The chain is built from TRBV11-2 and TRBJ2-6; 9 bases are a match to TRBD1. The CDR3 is CASGTGWGANVLTF. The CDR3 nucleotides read TGTGCCAGCGGGACAGGGTGGGGGGCCAACGTCCTGACTTTC.